The rows below give T cell receptor beta chains drawn from one sample of a study of T-cell reconstitution after alpha-beta-depleted transplantation in children. TCRdb independently ran MiXCR on the PCR reads; one entry per CDR3 protein. The table records 580,000 or so distinct CDR3 sequences, roughly 24% of them present only once. The sample consisted of PBMCs, mostly from graft donor cells, taken 360 days after TCRalphabeta/CD19-depleted stem cell transplant. The receptors come from a boy younger than two who had a stem cell transplant for acute myeloid leukemia, so the T cells may come from the graft donor. Both conserved end residues are part of each CDR3. Each record gives: J gene, V gene, clone size, D gene, CDR3 protein, CDR3 DNA. D genes are given only for firm matches. The size field is filled for only some rows; it gives once, few, many or a size class.

TRBJ2-2,TRBV20-1,-,TRBD2,CSAAGTRSTGELFF,TGCAGTGCCGCCGGGACTAGGAGCACCGGGGAGCTGTTTTTT
TRBJ2-3,TRBV5-5,few,-,CASSLGWSDGSTDTQYF,TGTGCCAGCAGCTTGGGGTGGTCTGACGGGAGCACAGATACGCAGTATTTT
TRBJ2-4,TRBV12-3/TRBV12-4,many,-,CASSLGPGSIQYF,TGTGCCAGCAGTTTGGGGCCGGGATCCATTCAGTACTTC
TRBJ2-3,TRBV5-1,-,-,CASRGDSATDTQYF,TGCGCCAGCAGAGGAGACAGTGCGACAGATACGCAGTATTTT
TRBJ1-1,TRBV20-1,-,TRBD1,CSAMDPGQRGRNTEAFF,TGCAGTGCTATGGACCCGGGACAGAGGGGTCGGAACACTGAAGCTTTCTTT
TRBJ1-1,TRBV13,few,-,CATQGKNTEAFF,TGTGCCACCCAAGGGAAGAACACTGAAGCTTTCTTT
TRBJ1-2,TRBV7-2,-,-,CASSLAKDSYGYTF,TGTGCCAGCAGCTTAGCCAAGGACAGCTATGGCTACACCTTC
TRBJ2-7,TRBV2,-,TRBD1,CASGPDRAYEQYF,TGTGCCAGCGGGCCAGACAGGGCCTACGAGCAGTACTTC
TRBJ2-2,TRBV29-1,-,TRBD2,CSVAGGNTGELFF,TGCAGCGTTGCGGGGGGAAACACCGGGGAGCTGTTTTTT
TRBJ1-5,TRBV19,-,TRBD1,CASSIGQGFSAQPQHF,TGTGCCAGTAGTATTGGACAGGGTTTCAGTGCTCAGCCCCAGCATTTT
TRBJ2-1,TRBV6-1,many,TRBD1,CASSLGGQPYNEQFF,TGTGCCAGCAGTCTAGGGGGACAGCCCTACAATGAGCAGTTCTTC
TRBJ1-2,TRBV18,-,-,CASSPIGEGYTF,TGTGCCAGCTCACCAATTGGGGAAGGCTACACCTTC
TRBJ2-1,TRBV10-3,many,TRBD1,CAISESPTGGNYNEQFF,TGTGCCATCAGTGAGTCACCTACAGGGGGTAACTACAATGAGCAGTTCTTC
TRBJ2-3,TRBV7-2,-,TRBD2,CASSRGGAEDTQYF,TGTGCCAGCAGCCGGGGGGGCGCGGAAGATACGCAGTATTTT
TRBJ2-7,TRBV6-5,many,TRBD1,CASSYSNRGTYEQYF,TGTGCCAGCAGTTACTCGAACAGGGGGACCTACGAGCAGTACTTC
TRBJ2-5,TRBV4-2,-,TRBD2,CASSQDMLAGLRETQYF,TGTGCCAGCAGCCAAGATATGCTAGCGGGGTTAAGAGAGACCCAGTACTTC
TRBJ2-5,TRBV6-2/TRBV6-3,few,-,CASSYSNYRTETQYF,TGTGCCAGCAGTTACTCGAATTACCGTACGGAGACCCAGTACTTC
TRBJ1-2,TRBV5-1,many,-,CARPGSNYGYTF,TGCGCCAGGCCCGGCAGTAACTATGGCTACACCTTC
TRBJ2-2,TRBV20-1,-,TRBD2,CSARDLQGTSDGTGELFF,TGCAGTGCTAGAGATTTGCAGGGGACTAGCGATGGCACCGGGGAGCTGTTTTTT
TRBJ2-3,TRBV12-3/TRBV12-4,many,-,CASSLMGGLADTQYF,TGTGCCAGCAGTTTAATGGGGGGCCTGGCAGATACGCAGTATTTT
TRBJ1-4,TRBV12-3/TRBV12-4,few,TRBD1,CASSSTPGQGPEKLFF,TGTGCCAGCAGTTCTACGCCGGGACAGGGGCCGGAAAAGCTGTTTTTT
TRBJ2-7,TRBV21-1,few,-,CARKSETVSSYEQYF,TGTGCCAGGAAATCCGAGACCGTGAGCTCCTACGAGCAGTACTTC
TRBJ2-5,TRBV5-4,-,-,CASSGGGTEETQYF,TGTGCCAGCAGCGGTGGGGGGACAGAAGAGACCCAGTACTTC
TRBJ2-5,TRBV7-2,-,TRBD1,CASTQGATGVVETQYF,TGTGCCAGCACCCAAGGGGCGACAGGGGTAGTAGAGACCCAGTACTTC
TRBJ2-1,TRBV15,many,TRBD1,CATSRPWGTGGAFANEQFF,TGTGCCACCAGCAGACCTTGGGGGACAGGGGGCGCGTTTGCCAATGAGCAGTTCTTC
TRBJ2-5,TRBV29-1,few,-,CSAPLGSETQYF,TGCAGCGCCCCGTTGGGGTCGGAGACCCAGTACTTC
TRBJ1-1,TRBV12-3/TRBV12-4,-,-,CASTLARGRNTEAFF,TGTGCCAGCACCCTGGCCAGGGGAAGGAACACTGAAGCTTTCTTT
TRBJ2-2,TRBV12-3/TRBV12-4,-,-,CASRPHYTGELFF,TGTGCCAGCAGACCCCACTACACCGGGGAGCTGTTTTTT
TRBJ1-5,TRBV12-3/TRBV12-4,-,-,CASSLANSSNQPQHF,TGTGCCAGCAGTTTAGCGAACAGTAGCAATCAGCCCCAGCATTTT